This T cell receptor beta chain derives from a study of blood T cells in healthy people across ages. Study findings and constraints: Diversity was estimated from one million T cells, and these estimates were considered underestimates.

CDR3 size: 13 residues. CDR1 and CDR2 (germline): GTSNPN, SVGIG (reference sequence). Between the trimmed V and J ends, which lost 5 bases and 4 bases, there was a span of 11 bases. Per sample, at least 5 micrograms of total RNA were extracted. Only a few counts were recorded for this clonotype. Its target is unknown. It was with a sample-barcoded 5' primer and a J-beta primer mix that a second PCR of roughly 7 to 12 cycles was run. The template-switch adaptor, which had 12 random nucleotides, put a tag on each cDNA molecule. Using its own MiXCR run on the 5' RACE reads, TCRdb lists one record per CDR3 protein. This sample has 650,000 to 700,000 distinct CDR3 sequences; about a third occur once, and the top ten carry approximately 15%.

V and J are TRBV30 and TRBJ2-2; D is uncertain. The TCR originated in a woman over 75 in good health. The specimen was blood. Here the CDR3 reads CAWGHTFTGELFF. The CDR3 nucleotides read TGTGCCTGGGGGCACACTTTCACCGGGGAGCTGTTTTTT.